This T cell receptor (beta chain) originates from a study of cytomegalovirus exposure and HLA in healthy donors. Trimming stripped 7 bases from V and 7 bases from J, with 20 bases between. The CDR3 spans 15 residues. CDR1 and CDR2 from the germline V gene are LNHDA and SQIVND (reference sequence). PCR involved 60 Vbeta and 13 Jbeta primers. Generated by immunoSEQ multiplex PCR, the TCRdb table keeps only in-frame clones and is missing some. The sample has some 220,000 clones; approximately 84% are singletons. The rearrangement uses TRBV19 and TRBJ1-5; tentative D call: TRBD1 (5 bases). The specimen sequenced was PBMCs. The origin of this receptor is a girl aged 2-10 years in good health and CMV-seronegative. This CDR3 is CASTVWGSGDQPQHF. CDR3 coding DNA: TGTGCCAGTACCGTATGGGGGTCGGGGGACCAGCCCCAGCATTTT.